This T cell receptor (beta chain) was captured by sequencing in a study of response to subunit inactivated influenza vaccine. Study-wide results and caveats: With each seasonal influenza vaccination, the authors suggested, few new T cells are recruited.

Worth noting for this clonotype: Its antigen is not known.

TCRdb used MiXCR to reprocess the RT-PCR reads, holding one entry per CDR3 protein. The profile shows some 850,000 distinct CDR3 sequences, about a fifth of them singletons. Germline CDR1 and CDR2: SGHTA and FQGNSA. The CDR3 has 16 residues. Trimming pared 5 bases from V and 6 bases from J, leaving 17 bases between. The sequences come from PBMCs from blood, collected 5 to 6 days after vaccination. The clonotype originates from a man aged 50 or older who received an inactivated influenza vaccine. The J gene is TRBJ1-6, the V gene TRBV7-2; D remains unclear. CDR3 amino acids: CASSVSRSWANSPLHF. As DNA, the CDR3 is TGTGCCAGCAGCGTATCCCGGTCGTGGGCTAATTCACCCCTCCACTTT.